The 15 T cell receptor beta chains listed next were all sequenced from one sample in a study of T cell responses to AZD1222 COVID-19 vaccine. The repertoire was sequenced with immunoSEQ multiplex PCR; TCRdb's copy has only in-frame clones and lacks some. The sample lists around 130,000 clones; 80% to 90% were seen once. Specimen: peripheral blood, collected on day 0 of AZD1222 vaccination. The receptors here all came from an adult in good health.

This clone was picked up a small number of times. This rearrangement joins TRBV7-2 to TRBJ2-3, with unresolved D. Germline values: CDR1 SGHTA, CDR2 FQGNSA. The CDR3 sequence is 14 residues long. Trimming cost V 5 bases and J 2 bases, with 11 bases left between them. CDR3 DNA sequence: TGTGCCAGCAGCCCCCGACTGATCACAGATACGCAGTATTTT. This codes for CASSPRLITDTQYF.

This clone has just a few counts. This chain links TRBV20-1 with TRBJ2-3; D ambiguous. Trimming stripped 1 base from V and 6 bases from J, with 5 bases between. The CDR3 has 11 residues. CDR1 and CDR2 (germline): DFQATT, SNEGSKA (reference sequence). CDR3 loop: CSARVMDTQYF. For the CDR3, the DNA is TGCAGTGCTAGAGTCATGGATACGCAGTATTTT.

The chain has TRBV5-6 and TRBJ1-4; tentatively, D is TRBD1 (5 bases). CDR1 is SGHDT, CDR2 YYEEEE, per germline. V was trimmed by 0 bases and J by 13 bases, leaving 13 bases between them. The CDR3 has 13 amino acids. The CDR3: CASSLAGHGGLFF. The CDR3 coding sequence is TGTGCCAGCAGCTTGGCAGGGCACGGTGGACTGTTTTTT.

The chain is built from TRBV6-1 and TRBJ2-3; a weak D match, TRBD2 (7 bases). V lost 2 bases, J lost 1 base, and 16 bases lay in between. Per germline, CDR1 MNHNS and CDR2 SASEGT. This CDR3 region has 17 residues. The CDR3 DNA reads TGTGCCAGCAGTGAAACGTGGGGGGGCCCCCGCACAGATACGCAGTATTTT. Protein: CASSETWGGPRTDTQYF.

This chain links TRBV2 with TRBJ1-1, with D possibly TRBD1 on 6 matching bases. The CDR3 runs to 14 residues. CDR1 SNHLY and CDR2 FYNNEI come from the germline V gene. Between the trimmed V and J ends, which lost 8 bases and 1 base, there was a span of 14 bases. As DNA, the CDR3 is TGTGCCAGCTTAAACCTACAGGGGAACACTGAAGCTTTCTTT. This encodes CASLNLQGNTEAFF.

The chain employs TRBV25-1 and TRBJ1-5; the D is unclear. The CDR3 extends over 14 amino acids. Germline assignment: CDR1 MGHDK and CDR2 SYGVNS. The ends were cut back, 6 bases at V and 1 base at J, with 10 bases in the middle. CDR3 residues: CASRGIGSNQPQHF. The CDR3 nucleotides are TGTGCCAGCAGAGGGATCGGAAGCAATCAGCCCCAGCATTTT.

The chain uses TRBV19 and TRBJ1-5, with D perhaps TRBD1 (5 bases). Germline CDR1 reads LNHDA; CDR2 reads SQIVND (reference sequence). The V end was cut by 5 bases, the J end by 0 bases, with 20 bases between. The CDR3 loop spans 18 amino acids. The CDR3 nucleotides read TGTGCCAGTAGTCCTCCCGGGACGGCCGTCTTTAGCAATCAGCCCCAGCATTTT. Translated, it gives CASSPPGTAVFSNQPQHF.

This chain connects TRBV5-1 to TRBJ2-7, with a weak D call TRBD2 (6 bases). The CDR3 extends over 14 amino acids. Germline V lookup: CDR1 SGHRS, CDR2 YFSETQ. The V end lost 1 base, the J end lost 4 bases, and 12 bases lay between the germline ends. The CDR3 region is CASSLHFGSYEQYF. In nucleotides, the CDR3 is TGCGCCAGCAGCTTGCATTTCGGGAGTTACGAGCAGTACTTC. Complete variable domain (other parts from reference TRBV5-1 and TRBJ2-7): KAGVTQTPRYLIKTRGQQVTLSCSPISGHRSVSWYQQTPGQGLQFLFEYFSETQRNKGNFPGRFSGRQFSNSRSEMNVSTLELGDSALYLCASSLHFGSYEQYFGPGTRLTVT.

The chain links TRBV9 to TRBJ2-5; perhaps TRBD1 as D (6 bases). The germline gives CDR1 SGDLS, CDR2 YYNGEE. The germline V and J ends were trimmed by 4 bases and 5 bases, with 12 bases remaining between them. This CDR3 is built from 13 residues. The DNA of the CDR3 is TGTGCCAGCAGCAGCACAGGGTCGGAGACCCAGTACTTC. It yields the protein CASSSTGSETQYF.

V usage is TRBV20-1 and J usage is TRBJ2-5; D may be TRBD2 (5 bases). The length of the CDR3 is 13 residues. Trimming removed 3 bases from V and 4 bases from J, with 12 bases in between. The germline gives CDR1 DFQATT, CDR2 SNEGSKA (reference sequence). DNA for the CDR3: TGCAGTGCTAGTTTGTCGGGATCAGAGACCCAGTACTTC. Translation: CSASLSGSETQYF.

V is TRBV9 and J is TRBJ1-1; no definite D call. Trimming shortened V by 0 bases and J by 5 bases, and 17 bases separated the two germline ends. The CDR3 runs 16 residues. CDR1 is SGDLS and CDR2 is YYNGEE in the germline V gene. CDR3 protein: CASSVAVWAEDTEAFF. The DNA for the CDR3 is TGTGCCAGCAGCGTAGCCGTTTGGGCAGAAGATACTGAAGCTTTCTTT.

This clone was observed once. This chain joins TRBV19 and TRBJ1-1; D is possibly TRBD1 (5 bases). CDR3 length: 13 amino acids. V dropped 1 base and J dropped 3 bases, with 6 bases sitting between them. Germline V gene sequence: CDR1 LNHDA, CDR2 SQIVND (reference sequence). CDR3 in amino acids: CASSIGGDTEAFF. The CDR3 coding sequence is TGTGCCAGTAGTATAGGAGGGGACACTGAAGCTTTCTTT.

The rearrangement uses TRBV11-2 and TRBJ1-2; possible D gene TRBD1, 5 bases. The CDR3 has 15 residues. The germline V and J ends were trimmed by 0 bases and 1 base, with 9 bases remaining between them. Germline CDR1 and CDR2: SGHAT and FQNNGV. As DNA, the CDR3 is TGTGCCAGCAGCTTAGAGGAGGGGATTAACTATGGCTACACCTTC. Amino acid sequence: CASSLEEGINYGYTF.

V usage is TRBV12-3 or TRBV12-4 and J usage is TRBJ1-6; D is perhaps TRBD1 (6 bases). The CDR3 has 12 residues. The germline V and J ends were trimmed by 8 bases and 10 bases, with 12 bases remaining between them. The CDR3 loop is CASGQLKSPLHF. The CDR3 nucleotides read TGTGCCAGCGGACAGCTAAAGTCACCCCTCCACTTT.

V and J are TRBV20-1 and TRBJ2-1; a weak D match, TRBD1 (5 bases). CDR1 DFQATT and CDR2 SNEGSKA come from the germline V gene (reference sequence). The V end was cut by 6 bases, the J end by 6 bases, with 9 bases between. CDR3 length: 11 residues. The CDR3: CSATDLNEQFF. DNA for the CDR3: TGCAGTGCGACAGACCTCAATGAGCAGTTCTTC.